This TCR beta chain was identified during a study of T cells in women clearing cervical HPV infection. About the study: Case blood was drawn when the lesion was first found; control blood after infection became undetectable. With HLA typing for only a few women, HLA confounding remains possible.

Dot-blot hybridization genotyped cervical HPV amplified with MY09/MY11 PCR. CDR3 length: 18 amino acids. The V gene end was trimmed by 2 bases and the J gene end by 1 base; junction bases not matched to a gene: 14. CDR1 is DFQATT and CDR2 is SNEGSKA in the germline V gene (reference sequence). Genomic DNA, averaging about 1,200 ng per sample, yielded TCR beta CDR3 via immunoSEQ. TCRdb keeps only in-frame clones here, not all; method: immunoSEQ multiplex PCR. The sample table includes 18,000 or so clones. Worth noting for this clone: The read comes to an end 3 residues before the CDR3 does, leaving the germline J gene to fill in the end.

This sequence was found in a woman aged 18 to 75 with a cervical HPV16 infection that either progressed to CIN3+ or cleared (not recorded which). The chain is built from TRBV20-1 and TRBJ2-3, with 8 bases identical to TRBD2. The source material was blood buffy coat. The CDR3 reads CSARPLAGPLSGTDTQYF. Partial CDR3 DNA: TGCAGTGCTAGACCCCTAGCGGGCCCCCTTTCGGGCACAGATACG.